This entry is about one T cell receptor (beta chain). The antigen it binds to is not known. Base quality data are lacking; no much larger clone is found one base away. The CDR3 regions of human TCRbeta chains were analyzed by immunosequencing. Per the source publication's procedure: Repertoire TCRs were matched against a reference library of SARS-CoV-2-specific TCRs generated with the MIRA antigen-specificity platform. Breadth meant the fraction of unique TCRs that were SARS-CoV-2-associated, whereas depth meant the fraction of total T cells that were SARS-CoV-2-associated. Using the MIRA data, each spike-specific TCR was mapped to the spike region that the TCR reacts to and placed in a CD4 or CD8 class. Log10-transformed breadth and depth values were compared by one-way ANOVA with Sidak's multiple comparisons tests. Imported from immuneACCESS, the table was reduced by TCRdb to in-frame sequences with V and J called. These copies leave out some clones; in studies compared against another copy, an unresolved V gene accounts for under half, and the cause of the remainder is not known. The V and J calls and clone size were taken over from that table, and D and trimming were inferred from the DNA. In all, the sample holds 85,000 to 130,000 clones, and roughly 90% of those were seen once. Clones ranked in the top ten supply approximately 5% of the sample.

This entry belongs to a study of T cell responses to AZD1222 COVID-19 vaccine (dated by TCRdb to 2020 to 2023). Regarding the complete study: AZD1222 recipients with second doses at about 4 weeks or about 12 weeks were pooled, because spike-specific TCR depth and breadth did not differ between schedules. TCR sequencing covered over 230 trial participants: 200 to 220 given two doses of AZD1222 and about 26 given two doses of MenACWY control vaccine. Trial participants were enrolled into age subgroups of 18-55, 56-69 and 70-plus years, which contained 148, 28 and 57 TCR-sequenced participants, respectively.

What the study reported, not specific to this receptor: Because no day 14 peak-response samples were available, the repertoires could be characterized only after the peak T cell response. Participants were mostly white British, with more females than males. The authors suggested clonal diversity may have been underestimated. After two AZD1222 doses, spike-specific TCR breadth and depth were significantly higher than at day 0 and than in MenACWY recipients. Reportedly, close to half of the unique spike-specific TCRs recognized epitopes lying outside the regions that are mutated in the B.1.351 and B.1.1.7 variants. The 56-69-year group was small, and its depth increase did not reach significance, likely because of low power. CD4 TCRs associated with the vaccine covered the entire spike protein, and the dominant responses were in regions 160-218 and 743-854. Only a handful of AZD1222 recipients were SARS-CoV-2 seropositive at baseline, limiting conclusions about previously exposed vaccinees.

From the cysteine up to the phenylalanine, the CDR3 has a length of 16 residues. The kept DNA is CDR3 alone, 48 bases in frame from the first base. V and J are truncated by 0 bases and 0 bases respectively, leaving an intervening sequence of 9 bases. For CDR1 and CDR2, the germline V gene lists LGHNA and YSLEER. The time point label on this specimen signifies: baseline before first vaccination. The vaccinee samples were drawn from two UK trials, COV001 and COV002, one of which was a single-blind randomized controlled phase 2/3 trial testing AZD1222 (ChAdOx1 nCoV-19) in healthy adults. For TCRbeta chain sequencing, PBMC samples from trial participants were taken at day 0 and at day 28 after the second dose.

The chain is made from TRBV4-3 and TRBJ1-3; TRBD1 is possibly the D segment (6 matching bases). The sequenced sample was peripheral blood, obtained on day 0 of AZD1222 vaccination. This TCR was sampled from an adult in good health. The CDR3 reads as follows: CASSQDGQSSGNTIYF. The base sequence is TGCGCCAGCAGCCAAGATGGACAGAGCTCTGGAAACACCATATATTTT.